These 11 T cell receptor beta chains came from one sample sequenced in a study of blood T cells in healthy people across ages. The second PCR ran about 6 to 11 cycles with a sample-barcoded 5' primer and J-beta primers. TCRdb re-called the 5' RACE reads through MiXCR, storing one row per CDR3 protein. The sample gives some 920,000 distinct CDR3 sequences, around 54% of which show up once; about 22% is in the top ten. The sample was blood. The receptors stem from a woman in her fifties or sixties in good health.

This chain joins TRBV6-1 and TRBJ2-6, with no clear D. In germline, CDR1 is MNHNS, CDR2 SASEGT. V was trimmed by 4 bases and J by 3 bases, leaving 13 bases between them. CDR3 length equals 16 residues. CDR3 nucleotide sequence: TGTGCCAGCAGTGTCACGCATGGGTATGGGGCCAACGTCCTGACTTTC. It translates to CASSVTHGYGANVLTF.

The CDR3 coding sequence is TGTGCCAGCAGCTTAGGGAGCCATGAGCAGTTCTTC. Translated, it gives CASSLGSHEQFF. The chain links TRBV7-9 to TRBJ2-1; D gene ambiguous. The CDR3 consists of 12 residues. Germline CDR1 SEHNR, CDR2 FQNEAQ (reference sequence). Deletions cut 1 base from V and 8 bases from J, with 6 bases between.

The CDR3 sequence: CASSQEARDYWVPDTQYF. The CDR3 DNA follows: TGCGCCAGCAGCCAAGAAGCCCGGGACTACTGGGTCCCAGATACGCAGTATTTT. The gene calls are TRBV4-3 and TRBJ2-3; TRBD2 matches 7 bases. V was pared by 0 bases and J by 4 bases, with 13 bases of the junction left unmatched. Germline V gene lookup returns CDR1 LGHNA and CDR2 YSLEER. The CDR3 loop spans 18 amino acids.

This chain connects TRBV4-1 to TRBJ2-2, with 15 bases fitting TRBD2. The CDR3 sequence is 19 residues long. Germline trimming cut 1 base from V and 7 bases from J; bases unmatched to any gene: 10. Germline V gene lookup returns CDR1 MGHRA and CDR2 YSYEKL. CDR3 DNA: TGCGCCAGCAGCCAAGGGATCGGACTAGCGGGAGGGCCGATCGGGGAGCTGTTTTTT. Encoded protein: CASSQGIGLAGGPIGELFF.

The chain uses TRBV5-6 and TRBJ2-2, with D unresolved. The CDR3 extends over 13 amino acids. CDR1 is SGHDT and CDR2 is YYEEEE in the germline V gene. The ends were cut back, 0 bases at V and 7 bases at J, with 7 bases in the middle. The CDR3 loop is CASSLAGVGELFF. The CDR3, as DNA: TGTGCCAGCAGCTTGGCGGGCGTCGGGGAGCTGTTTTTT.

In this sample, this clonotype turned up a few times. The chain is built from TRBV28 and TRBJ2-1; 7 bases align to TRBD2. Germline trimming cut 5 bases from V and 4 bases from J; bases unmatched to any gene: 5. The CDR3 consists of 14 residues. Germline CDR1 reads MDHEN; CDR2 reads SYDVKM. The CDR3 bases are TGTGCCAGCAGTAGACTAGCAGAGTACAATGAGCAGTTCTTC. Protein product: CASSRLAEYNEQFF.

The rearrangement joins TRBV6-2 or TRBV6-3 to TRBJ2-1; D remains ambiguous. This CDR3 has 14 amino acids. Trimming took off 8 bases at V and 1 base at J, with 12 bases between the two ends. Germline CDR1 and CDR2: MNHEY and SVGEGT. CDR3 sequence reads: CASGLRRSYNEQFF. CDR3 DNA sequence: TGTGCCAGCGGCCTCCGCAGGTCCTACAATGAGCAGTTCTTC.

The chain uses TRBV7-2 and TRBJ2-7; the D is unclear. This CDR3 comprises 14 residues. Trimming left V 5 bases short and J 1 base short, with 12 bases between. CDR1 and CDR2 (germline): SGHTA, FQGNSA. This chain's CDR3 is CASSPHKGSYEQYF. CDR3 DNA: TGTGCCAGCAGCCCCCACAAAGGGTCCTACGAGCAGTACTTC.

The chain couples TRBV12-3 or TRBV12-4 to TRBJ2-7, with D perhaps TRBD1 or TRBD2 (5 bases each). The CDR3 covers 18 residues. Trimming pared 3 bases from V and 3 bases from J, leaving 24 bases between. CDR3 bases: TGTGCCAGCAGTTTGGCCGGGACCCTAGTTCGCCCACACTACGAGCAGTACTTC. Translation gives CASSLAGTLVRPHYEQYF.

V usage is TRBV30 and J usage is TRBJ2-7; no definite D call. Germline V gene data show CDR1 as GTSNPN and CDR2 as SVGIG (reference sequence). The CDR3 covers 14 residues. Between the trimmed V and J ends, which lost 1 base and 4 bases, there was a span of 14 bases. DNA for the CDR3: TGTGCCTGGAGTGGAGACCCGGCGGCTTACGAGCAGTACTTC. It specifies CAWSGDPAAYEQYF.

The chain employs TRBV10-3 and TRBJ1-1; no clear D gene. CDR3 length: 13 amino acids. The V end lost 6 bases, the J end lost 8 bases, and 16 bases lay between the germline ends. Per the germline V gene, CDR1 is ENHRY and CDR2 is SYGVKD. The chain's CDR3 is CAIRVLQEREAFF. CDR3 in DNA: TGTGCCATCAGGGTTCTGCAGGAACGCGAAGCTTTCTTT.